The text below deals with one T cell receptor beta chain. The length of the CDR3 is 15 residues. With 2 bases clipped from V and 5 bases from J, the junction kept 4 bases outside the gene matches. Germline V gene data show CDR1 as WSHSY and CDR2 as SAAADI. The data were obtained in a study of blood T cell repertoires in COVID-19. As for the study in general: Samples of COVID-19 (acute and convalescent) were obtained from the United States, Italy and Spain. T cells, B-cell-depleted T cells, or PBMCs provided the cDNA or gDNA that served as material.

Methods used by the authors: Amplification from reference gene primers served as the basis for estimated nucleated cell counts. Profiling relied on immunoSEQ multiplex PCR, and the TCRdb table lists in-frame clones only, not all of them. D and trimming were read from the DNA, whereas the V and J calls and clone size are those reported in that table. There are roughly 110,000 clones in the sample; more than 80% occur only once, and approximately 4.5% lies in the top ten. V is TRBV10-2 and J is TRBJ2-3, with 10 bases fitting TRBD2. Sequencing was performed on peripheral blood. The clonotype comes from a woman between 45 and 60 years old with acute or convalescent COVID-19. CDR3 nucleotide sequence: TGCGCCAGCAGTGAGAAAAGCGGGAGGGGAGATACGCAGTATTTT. This translates into CASSEKSGRGDTQYF.